The 23 T cell receptor beta chains below all came from one sample that was sequenced in a study of blood T cell repertoires in COVID-19. Profiled with immunoSEQ multiplex PCR; TCRdb holds only in-frame clones, not every one. The sample lists 150,000 to 200,000 clones; less than 85% were seen once. Sequencing input: PBMCs or T cells enriched from blood (not recorded which). These TCRs come from a woman between 45 and 60 years old who had recovered from COVID-19.

About this clone: A far larger clone differs by one base, so this is likely a read error. The CDR3 region is CASSATENTEAFF. Here the CDR3 DNA reads TGTGCCAGCAGCGCGACAGAGAACACTGAAGCTTTCTTT. The V gene is TRBV11-1, the J gene TRBJ1-1, with a weak D call TRBD1 (5 bases). Germline V CDR1 and CDR2: SGHAT, FQDESV (reference sequence). V was clipped by 5 bases and J by 1 base, with 8 bases between them. This CDR3 spans 13 amino acids.

The V and J genes are TRBV5-5 and TRBJ1-5, with 10 positions matching TRBD1. Per germline, CDR1 SGHKS and CDR2 YYEKEE (reference sequence). This CDR3 contains 16 residues. The trim removed 3 bases at V and 4 bases at J, leaving 7 bases unmatched. DNA for the CDR3: TGTGCCAGCAGCTCTGGCGGGGACAGGGGTAATCAGCCCCAGCATTTT. It is translated as CASSSGGDRGNQPQHF. Full variable domain (outside the CDR3, taken from reference TRBV5-5 and TRBJ1-5): DAGVTQSPTHLIKTRGQQVTLRCSPISGHKSVSWYQQVLGQGPQFIFQYYEKEERGRGNFPDRFSARQFPNYSSELNVNALLLGDSALYLCASSSGGDRGNQPQHFGDGTRLSIL.

The CDR3 region has the DNA TGCGCCAGCAGCGCAGGACAGCCAAACACTGAAGCTTTCTTT. Encoded protein: CASSAGQPNTEAFF. The V call is TRBV5-1, the J call TRBJ1-1; tentative D call: TRBD1 (6 bases). This CDR3 is built from 14 residues. The ends were cut back, 4 bases at V and 2 bases at J, with 12 bases in the middle. Germline V CDR1 and CDR2: SGHRS, YFSETQ.

This clone was counted a single time. The chain has TRBV19 and TRBJ1-4; D is undetermined. Germline V gene data show CDR1 as LNHDA and CDR2 as SQIVND (reference sequence). The V end was cut by 11 bases, the J end by 6 bases, with 10 bases between. This CDR3 has 11 amino acids. The CDR3 DNA follows: TGTGCCGTGCGAGGGTATGAAAAACTGTTTTTT. This gives the protein CAVRGYEKLFF.

This clone has a single count. This chain connects TRBV6-5 to TRBJ1-2; 8 nucleotides agree with TRBD1. In germline, CDR1 is MNHEY, CDR2 SVGAGI. The CDR3 length is 16 residues. The V gene end was trimmed by 4 bases and the J gene end by 5 bases; junction bases not matched to a gene: 12. The DNA of the CDR3 is TGTGCCAGCAGTTCAAACCCGACAGGGGTGGAGTATGGCTACACCTTC. It specifies CASSSNPTGVEYGYTF.

The gene calls are TRBV7-2 and TRBJ2-7, with 9 bases lining up with TRBD2. CDR3 length equals 15 residues. CDR1 SGHTA and CDR2 FQGNSA come from the germline V gene. Losses at the gene ends were 3 bases for V and 3 bases for J; bases not matched to a gene: 6. CDR3 protein: CASSFSPSGNYEQYV. In DNA, the CDR3 is TGTGCCAGCAGCTTCTCACCTAGCGGGAACTACGAGCAGTACGTC.

This chain joins TRBV4-3 and TRBJ2-5, with 10 nucleotides matching TRBD1. V was pared by 1 base and J by 4 bases, with 0 bases of the junction left unmatched. Germline CDR1 is LGHNA and CDR2 is YSLEER. The CDR3 length is 14 residues. CDR3 nucleotide sequence: TGCGCCAGCAGCCAAGGACAGGGGGCAGAGACCCAGTACTTC. Its translation: CASSQGQGAETQYF.

The gene calls are TRBV2 and TRBJ2-1; D unclear. Germline V CDR1 and CDR2: SNHLY, FYNNEI. The CDR3 extends over 15 amino acids. V lost 7 bases to trimming and J lost 0 bases, with 13 bases between them. The CDR3 is CASIRGPSSYNEQFF. The CDR3 nucleotides are TGTGCCAGCATCCGAGGTCCCAGCTCCTACAATGAGCAGTTCTTC.

The CDR3 sequence: CASSKGGQGFYNEQFF. The CDR3 coding sequence is TGTGCCAGCAGCAAAGGTGGACAGGGGTTCTACAATGAGCAGTTCTTC. The V and J genes are TRBV21-1 and TRBJ2-1; the D call of TRBD1 is as the table states it, not checked on the DNA. TRBV21-1 is a recognized pseudogene. The CDR3 spans 16 residues.

J is TRBJ1-4 and V is TRBV3-1 (or the pseudogene TRBV3-2); D not certain. CDR1 and CDR2 (germline): LGHDT, YNNKEL (reference sequence). V lost 4 bases and J 11 bases, leaving 17 bases between the germline ends. The CDR3 consists of 14 residues. DNA for the CDR3: TGTGCCAGCAGCCCTAGTAACAAACTCCGGAAACTGTTTTTT. Encoded protein: CASSPSNKLRKLFF.

The rearrangement joins TRBV11-2 to TRBJ1-4; 7 bases line up with TRBD1. CDR3 length: 17 residues. Trimming at V came to 5 bases and at J to 6 bases, leaving 15 bases not matched to a gene. The germline V gene has CDR1 SGHAT and CDR2 FQNNGV. The CDR3 is CASSPGTIRGVDEKLFF. The CDR3, as DNA: TGTGCCAGCAGCCCAGGCACTATCAGGGGGGTGGATGAAAAACTGTTTTTT.

The chain joins TRBV7-9 to TRBJ1-2, with 7 bases that match TRBD1. Trimming took 5 bases from V and 6 from J; bases not matched to a gene: 6. The CDR3 loop spans 13 amino acids. Per germline, CDR1 SEHNR and CDR2 FQNEAQ (reference sequence). The chain's CDR3 is CASSAQGRNGYTF. The CDR3 DNA reads as TGTGCCAGCAGCGCACAGGGGCGTAATGGCTACACCTTC.

This CDR3 reads CACQTTENTEAFF. The CDR3, as DNA: TGTGCCTGCCAAACCACAGAGAACACTGAAGCTTTCTTT. The rearrangement links TRBV30 to TRBJ1-1; no reliable D call. This CDR3 is 13 amino acids long. V was trimmed by 6 bases and J by 1 base, leaving 12 bases between them. Looked up from germline, CDR1 is GTSNPN and CDR2 is SVGIG (reference sequence).

The chain couples TRBV11-3 to TRBJ2-1, with unresolved D. The germline gives CDR1 SGHNT, CDR2 YENEEA. This CDR3 contains 15 residues. V dropped 2 bases and J dropped 6 bases, with 14 bases sitting between them. The CDR3 here is CASSLIFGGLNEQFF. The CDR3 DNA reads as TGTGCCAGCAGCTTAATCTTTGGCGGCCTCAATGAGCAGTTCTTC.

The table lists this clone with a few counts. The V gene is TRBV3-1 (or the pseudogene TRBV3-2), the J gene TRBJ1-6, with D unclear. The CDR3 consists of 15 residues. Germline-derived CDR1 and CDR2 are LGHDT and YNNKEL (reference sequence). Trimming pared 1 base from V and 7 bases from J, leaving 11 bases between. The CDR3 protein is CASSQGPYTNSPLHF. CDR3 bases: TGTGCCAGCAGCCAAGGTCCTTACACGAATTCACCCCTCCACTTT.

The CDR3 nucleotides read TGTGCCACCAGTGATTTGAACAGTAACTATGGCTACACCTTC. Amino acids: CATSDLNSNYGYTF. V is TRBV24-1 and J is TRBJ1-2; D is uncertain. Trimming took 0 bases from V and 1 from J, leaving 5 bases between them. Germline CDR1 reads KGHDR; CDR2 reads SFDVKD. CDR3 length: 14 amino acids.

The J gene is TRBJ1-1, the V gene TRBV18; 9 bases agree with TRBD1. The germline gives CDR1 KGHSH, CDR2 LQKENI. This CDR3 comprises 14 residues. Trimming cost V 3 bases and J 6 bases; bases outside gene matches: 5. CDR3 in amino acids: CASSPLGQGPEAFF. The DNA of the CDR3 is TGTGCCAGCTCACCGCTAGGACAGGGGCCTGAAGCTTTCTTT.

This rearrangement joins TRBV5-1 to TRBJ2-2; 9 positions agree with TRBD1. This CDR3 has 15 residues. The germline gives CDR1 SGHRS, CDR2 YFSETQ. V gave up 4 bases and J gave up 8 bases; unmatched junction bases: 9. The CDR3 loop is CASSPLGQGIGELFF. The DNA of the CDR3 is TGCGCCAGCAGCCCGTTGGGACAGGGAATAGGGGAGCTGTTTTTT.

This rearrangement joins TRBV29-1 to TRBJ1-2; 11 bases agree with TRBD1. The germline gives CDR1 SQVTM, CDR2 ANQGSEA. Unmatched junction bases numbered 12, after V lost 5 bases and J lost 4 bases. This CDR3 has 16 residues. CDR3 bases: TGCAGCGTTTTGTTGGGACAGGGGGTTAATAGCTATGGCTACACCTTC. Protein product: CSVLLGQGVNSYGYTF.

The chain employs TRBV21-1 and TRBJ1-5; the listed D gene, TRBD1, was not tested against the DNA. TRBV21-1 constitutes a pseudogene. The CDR3 length is 16 residues. CDR3 sequence: CASSSANSYSNQPQHF. The CDR3, as DNA: TGTGCCAGCAGTTCGGCCAACAGTTATAGCAATCAGCCCCAGCATTTT.

The genes are TRBV19 and TRBJ2-1; the match to TRBD2 covers 7 bases. The CDR3 contains 18 residues. V lost 5 bases and J lost 3; bases outside the gene matches: 16. The germline V gene encodes CDR1 LNHDA and CDR2 SQIVND (reference sequence). The CDR3 loop is CASSQSPPSGAIYNEQFF. CDR3 DNA: TGTGCCAGTAGTCAATCCCCCCCCAGCGGGGCCATCTACAATGAGCAGTTCTTC. The full variable domain, completed using reference TRBV19 and TRBJ2-1, is DGGITQSPKYLFRKEGQNVTLSCEQNLNHDAMYWYRQDPGQGLRLIYYSQIVNDFQKGDIAEGYSVSREKKESFPLTVTSAQKNPTAFYLCASSQSPPSGAIYNEQFFGPGTRLTVL.

The rearrangement links TRBV3-1 (or the pseudogene TRBV3-2) to TRBJ1-1; D not certain. Trimming removed 0 bases at V and 4 bases at J, with 15 bases between. Per germline, CDR1 LGHDT and CDR2 YNNKEL (reference sequence). The CDR3 runs 16 residues. The CDR3 is CASSQERGLPSTEAFF. CDR3 coding DNA: TGTGCCAGCAGCCAAGAAAGAGGACTCCCGAGCACTGAAGCTTTCTTT.

The chain joins TRBV11-3 to TRBJ1-3; 7 bases map to TRBD1. Looked up from germline, CDR1 is SGHNT and CDR2 is YENEEA. The CDR3 runs 15 residues. The V gene end was trimmed by 2 bases and the J gene end by 3 bases; junction bases not matched to a gene: 4. CDR3 nucleotide sequence: TGTGCCAGCAGCTTATCCAGGGGGAGTGGAAACACCATATATTTT. Its protein product is CASSLSRGSGNTIYF.